The rows below give T cell receptor beta chains drawn from one sample of a study of CD4 and CD8 cells across lung adenocarcinoma regions. TCRdb reprocessed the PCR reads with MiXCR, giving one entry per CDR3 protein. The profile shows about 16,000 distinct CDR3 sequences, under 70% of them singletons. Material for sequencing was CD8+ T cells from the center of a lung tumor. The receptors were gathered from a female donor with lung adenocarcinoma. The CD4 and CD8 labels of this study may be unreliable. Both conserved end residues are part of each CDR3. A D gene is named only where the DNA matches it firmly. The size of a clone is reported for some rows only, either as once, few or many, or as a class for expanded clones.

d_call | clone_size | j_call | v_call | cdr3_nt | cdr3_aa
TRBD2 | - | TRBJ2-1 | TRBV6-4 | TGTGCCAGCAGTGACTCCGGGACTATCATAGCCCTGTTCTTC | CASSDSGTIIALFF
TRBD1 | - | TRBJ1-4 | TRBV6-1 | TGTGCCAGCAGTACAGGGGGCTTGGCTAATGAAAAACTGTTTTTT | CASSTGGLANEKLFF
- | few | TRBJ1-5 | TRBV6-1 | TGTGCCAGCAGTGAATTTGGGGTGACGGGTCAGCCCCAGCATTTT | CASSEFGVTGQPQHF
- | - | TRBJ2-7 | TRBV27 | TGTGCCAGTAGCCGGGCGCGTTCGGGCTACGAGCAGTACTTC | CASSRARSGYEQYF
TRBD1 | many | TRBJ1-6 | TRBV12-3/TRBV12-4 | TGTGCCAGCAGACGGGACAGGGCTTCACCCCTCCACTTT | CASRRDRASPLHF
TRBD1 | - | TRBJ2-5 | TRBV6-1 | TGTGCCAGCAGTATTAGACAGGGGGGGGTAGAGACCCAGTACTTC | CASSIRQGGVETQYF
- | - | TRBJ2-5 | TRBV6-1 | TGTGCGGGCAGTCGGGGCCAGGACCCAGAGACGCAGTACTTT | CAGSRGQDPETQYF
- | - | TRBJ2-3 | TRBV6-1 | TGTGGCAGCCGGGGGCGAGGGGGCAAAAATACGCAGTATTTT | CGSRGRGGKNTQYF
TRBD2 | - | TRBJ2-3 | TRBV4-1 | TGCGCCAGCAGCCAAGGAGACGGGGGGGTGGGAGCCAAAGACACGCAGTATTTT | CASSQGDGGVGAKDTQYF
TRBD2 | - | TRBJ2-5 | TRBV10-3 | TGTGCGGGGCACGGGGGGGGTGACCAAGAGACCCAGTACTTC | CAGHGGGDQETQYF
- | - | TRBJ2-7 | TRBV6-8 | TGTGCCGGGGCCAGTGTGGCAGAGACGCAGTACTTC | CAGASVAETQYF
- | - | TRBJ2-5 | TRBV27 | TGTGCGGGGCGTTGGGGCCGGGGTCCAGAGACCCAGTACTTT | CAGRWGRGPETQYF
TRBD2 | - | TRBJ2-1 | TRBV6-1 | TGTGCCAGCAGTGAAGCGCTTTTAGCGGGAAGGGGGCAGTTCTTC | CASSEALLAGRGQFF
- | few | TRBJ2-5 | TRBV6-1 | TGTGCCAGCAGTGGTGGGACGTCAGGGACCCAGTACTTC | CASSGGTSGTQYF
TRBD1 | few | TRBJ2-5 | TRBV30 | TGTGCCTGGAATCCAACAGGGGGCAGAAAGACCCAGTACTTC | CAWNPTGGRKTQYF
- | - | TRBJ2-7 | TRBV10-3 | TGTGCCATCACGACTTCGCCCTCCTACGAGCAGTACTTC | CAITTSPSYEQYF
- | large | TRBJ2-5 | TRBV10-3 | TGTGCCATCAGTGAGTCGCCCCTAGGGGAAGGGGGAGAGACCCAGTACTTC | CAISESPLGEGGETQYF
- | - | TRBJ2-5 | TRBV6-4 | TGTGCGAGCAGTGGGGTCCGTGGCCCAGAGACGCAGTACTTT | CASSGVRGPETQYF
- | - | TRBJ2-5 | TRBV7-2 | TGTGCCAGCAGCTTCTCGGAGACCCAGTACTTC | CASSFSETQYF
TRBD1 | - | TRBJ1-2 | TRBV6-1 | TGTGCCAGCAGTGAAGGCTTGACAGGGATTGGCTACACCTTC | CASSEGLTGIGYTF
TRBD2 | once | TRBJ2-3 | TRBV4-1 | TGCGCCAGCAGCCCCCGGCAAGGACTAGCTACAGATACGCAGTATTTT | CASSPRQGLATDTQYF
- | - | TRBJ2-1 | TRBV6-2/TRBV6-3 | TGTGCCAGCAGAGATCAGGGTCACTCCTACAATGAGCAGTTCTTC | CASRDQGHSYNEQFF
TRBD2 | - | TRBJ2-3 | TRBV7-2 | TGTGCCAGCAGCTTTAGACGGCTAGCGGGGAACGGAGATACGCAGTATTTT | CASSFRRLAGNGDTQYF
- | few | TRBJ2-2 | TRBV20-1 | TGCAGTGCTAGAGCCAGGGTTGACGGGGAGCTGTTTTTT | CSARARVDGELFF
- | few | TRBJ2-3 | TRBV10-3 | TGTGCGGGCCGAGGGGGAGGGGGCACAGAGACGCAGTACTTT | CAGRGGGGTETQYF
- | - | TRBJ2-5 | TRBV10-2 | TGCGCCAGCAGTGAGCCGGGGCCCGAAGAGACCCTGTCTTTC | CASSEPGPEETLSF
- | many | TRBJ2-1 | TRBV27 | TGTGCCAGCAGTTTATACAGAGATTATAGCTCCTACAATGAGCAGTTCTTC | CASSLYRDYSSYNEQFF
TRBD1 | - | TRBJ2-5 | TRBV6-1 | TGTGCCAGCAGTCAGGGACAGGGCCTAACAGAGACCCAGTACTTC | CASSQGQGLTETQYF
- | - | TRBJ2-5 | TRBV6-1 | TGTGCGGGCAGTGGGGCCGGGGGCCCAGAGACCCAGTACTTC | CAGSGAGGPETQYF
TRBD2 | - | TRBJ2-4 | TRBV6-1 | TGTGCCAGCGGTCCGGGGCGGGGGGGCAAAAACACTCAGTACTTC | CASGPGRGGKNTQYF
- | - | TRBJ2-5 | TRBV27 | TGTGCGGGCCGCGTGGGCGGGTACCAAGAGACCCAGTATTTC | CAGRVGGYQETQYF
- | many | TRBJ1-3 | TRBV6-1 | TGTGCCAGCAGTCCCGGGGCCCACTCTGGAAACACCATATATTTT | CASSPGAHSGNTIYF
TRBD2 | many | TRBJ2-3 | TRBV7-2 | TGTGCCAGCAGCCTAGCGGGGCGGGGGCTGGCGACGCAGTATTTT | CASSLAGRGLATQYF
- | - | TRBJ1-2 | TRBV6-1 | TGTGCCAGCCGGGAGGATGGCTACACCTTC | CASREDGYTF
- | few | TRBJ1-1 | TRBV4-1 | TGCGCCAGCAGCCGAGGGGTTGACACTGAAGCTTTCTTT | CASSRGVDTEAFF
- | - | TRBJ2-4 | TRBV27 | TGTGCCAGCAGTTTGGGCGGGGTCACAGATATTCAGTACTTC | CASSLGGVTDIQYF
- | - | TRBJ2-2 | TRBV7-2 | TGTGCCAGCGGCTTAGACAGGACTATGGGCGCCGGGGAGCTGTTTTTT | CASGLDRTMGAGELFF
- | - | TRBJ2-4 | TRBV6-2/TRBV6-3 | TGTGCCGGCTCCCAGTTGAGAGCCAAAAATACTCAGTACTTC | CAGSQLRAKNTQYF
TRBD2 | - | TRBJ2-7 | TRBV6-1 | TGTGCCAGCAGTGAAAGTAGCGGGAGGTCGAACGAGCAGTACTTC | CASSESSGRSNEQYF
TRBD1 | - | TRBJ2-7 | TRBV27 | TGTGCCAGCAGTTGGACGAGGAGGACAGGGGGTGGCGAGCAGTACTTC | CASSWTRRTGGGEQYF
- | - | TRBJ2-4 | TRBV10-2 | TGCGCCGCCCAGCGGCGGGGATCCGGAGACACGCAGTATTTC | CAAQRRGSGDTQYF
- | - | TRBJ2-1 | TRBV12-3/TRBV12-4 | TGTGCCAGCAGTTTCCGGCAGGTTGGGTACAATGAGCAGTTCTTC | CASSFRQVGYNEQFF
- | - | TRBJ1-2 | TRBV5-4 | TGTGCCAGCAGCTTGGGGGGTCCTGGCTACACCTTC | CASSLGGPGYTF
- | few | TRBJ1-3 | TRBV4-1 | TGCGCCAGCAGCCCGTCTGCCCATGGGAGCTCTGGAAACACCATATATTTT | CASSPSAHGSSGNTIYF
- | many | TRBJ2-5 | TRBV6-1 | TGTGCCAGCAGTCGGGACCCTGACCAAGAGACCCAGTACTTC | CASSRDPDQETQYF
- | - | TRBJ1-2 | TRBV7-8 | TGTGCCAGCAGCTTAGTTTTGCAAGGCGGCTACACCTTC | CASSLVLQGGYTF
- | - | TRBJ2-3 | TRBV6-1 | TGTGCCAGCACCGCCCTGGGGCGGTGGGGCACAAATACGCAGTACTTT | CASTALGRWGTNTQYF
TRBD2 | few | TRBJ2-3 | TRBV6-1 | TGTGCCAGCAGTGAAGCGAGTTACGGGGGGGGGACAGATACGCAGTATTTT | CASSEASYGGGTDTQYF
- | few | TRBJ2-1 | TRBV3-1 | TGTGCCAGCAGCCAAGATCTGCGGACTGAGCAGTTCTTC | CASSQDLRTEQFF
- | - | TRBJ1-2 | TRBV3-1 | TGTGCCAGCAGCCAAGAACGGGCTGGCTACACCTTC | CASSQERAGYTF
- | many | TRBJ2-2 | TRBV24-1 | TGTGCCACCAGTGACTCGGACATCACGAACACCGGGGAGCTGTTTTTT | CATSDSDITNTGELFF
TRBD2 | many | TRBJ2-1 | TRBV6-1 | TGTGCCAGCAGTGAACCGGCGGGAGTGGTGGGGGGTGAGCAGTTCTTC | CASSEPAGVVGGEQFF
- | once | TRBJ2-4 | TRBV7-2 | TGTGCCAGCAGCGCCTCGGGGCGGGGAGCCAAAAACATTCAGTACTTC | CASSASGRGAKNIQYF
- | - | TRBJ2-3 | TRBV10-1 | TGCGCCGGCAGTGGGGGAAGTGACCAAGAGACGCAGTATTTT | CAGSGGSDQETQYF
- | - | TRBJ2-1 | TRBV14 | TGTGCCAGCAGCCCATTGGCCGGCTACAATGAGCAGTTCTTC | CASSPLAGYNEQFF
TRBD1 | - | TRBJ2-2 | TRBV6-1 | TGTGCCAGCATCTTCAGGGGGTCCACCGGGGAGCTGTTTTTT | CASIFRGSTGELFF
TRBD1 | many | TRBJ2-3 | TRBV10-1 | TGCGCCAGCAGTGGACAGGGAACAGATACGCAGTATTTT | CASSGQGTDTQYF
- | few | TRBJ2-7 | TRBV6-1 | TGTGCCAGCAGTCCAAACGGGGCCGCAAACAATATCTACGAGCAGTACTTC | CASSPNGAANNIYEQYF
TRBD2 | once | TRBJ2-1 | TRBV6-5 | TGTGCCAGCAGTTCGGGGGGGCTCGGCAATGAGCAGTTCTTC | CASSSGGLGNEQFF
- | - | TRBJ2-3 | TRBV6-5 | TGTGCCAGCAGTTACGGAACGGGGGTTAGCACAGATACGCATTATTTT | CASSYGTGVSTDTHYF